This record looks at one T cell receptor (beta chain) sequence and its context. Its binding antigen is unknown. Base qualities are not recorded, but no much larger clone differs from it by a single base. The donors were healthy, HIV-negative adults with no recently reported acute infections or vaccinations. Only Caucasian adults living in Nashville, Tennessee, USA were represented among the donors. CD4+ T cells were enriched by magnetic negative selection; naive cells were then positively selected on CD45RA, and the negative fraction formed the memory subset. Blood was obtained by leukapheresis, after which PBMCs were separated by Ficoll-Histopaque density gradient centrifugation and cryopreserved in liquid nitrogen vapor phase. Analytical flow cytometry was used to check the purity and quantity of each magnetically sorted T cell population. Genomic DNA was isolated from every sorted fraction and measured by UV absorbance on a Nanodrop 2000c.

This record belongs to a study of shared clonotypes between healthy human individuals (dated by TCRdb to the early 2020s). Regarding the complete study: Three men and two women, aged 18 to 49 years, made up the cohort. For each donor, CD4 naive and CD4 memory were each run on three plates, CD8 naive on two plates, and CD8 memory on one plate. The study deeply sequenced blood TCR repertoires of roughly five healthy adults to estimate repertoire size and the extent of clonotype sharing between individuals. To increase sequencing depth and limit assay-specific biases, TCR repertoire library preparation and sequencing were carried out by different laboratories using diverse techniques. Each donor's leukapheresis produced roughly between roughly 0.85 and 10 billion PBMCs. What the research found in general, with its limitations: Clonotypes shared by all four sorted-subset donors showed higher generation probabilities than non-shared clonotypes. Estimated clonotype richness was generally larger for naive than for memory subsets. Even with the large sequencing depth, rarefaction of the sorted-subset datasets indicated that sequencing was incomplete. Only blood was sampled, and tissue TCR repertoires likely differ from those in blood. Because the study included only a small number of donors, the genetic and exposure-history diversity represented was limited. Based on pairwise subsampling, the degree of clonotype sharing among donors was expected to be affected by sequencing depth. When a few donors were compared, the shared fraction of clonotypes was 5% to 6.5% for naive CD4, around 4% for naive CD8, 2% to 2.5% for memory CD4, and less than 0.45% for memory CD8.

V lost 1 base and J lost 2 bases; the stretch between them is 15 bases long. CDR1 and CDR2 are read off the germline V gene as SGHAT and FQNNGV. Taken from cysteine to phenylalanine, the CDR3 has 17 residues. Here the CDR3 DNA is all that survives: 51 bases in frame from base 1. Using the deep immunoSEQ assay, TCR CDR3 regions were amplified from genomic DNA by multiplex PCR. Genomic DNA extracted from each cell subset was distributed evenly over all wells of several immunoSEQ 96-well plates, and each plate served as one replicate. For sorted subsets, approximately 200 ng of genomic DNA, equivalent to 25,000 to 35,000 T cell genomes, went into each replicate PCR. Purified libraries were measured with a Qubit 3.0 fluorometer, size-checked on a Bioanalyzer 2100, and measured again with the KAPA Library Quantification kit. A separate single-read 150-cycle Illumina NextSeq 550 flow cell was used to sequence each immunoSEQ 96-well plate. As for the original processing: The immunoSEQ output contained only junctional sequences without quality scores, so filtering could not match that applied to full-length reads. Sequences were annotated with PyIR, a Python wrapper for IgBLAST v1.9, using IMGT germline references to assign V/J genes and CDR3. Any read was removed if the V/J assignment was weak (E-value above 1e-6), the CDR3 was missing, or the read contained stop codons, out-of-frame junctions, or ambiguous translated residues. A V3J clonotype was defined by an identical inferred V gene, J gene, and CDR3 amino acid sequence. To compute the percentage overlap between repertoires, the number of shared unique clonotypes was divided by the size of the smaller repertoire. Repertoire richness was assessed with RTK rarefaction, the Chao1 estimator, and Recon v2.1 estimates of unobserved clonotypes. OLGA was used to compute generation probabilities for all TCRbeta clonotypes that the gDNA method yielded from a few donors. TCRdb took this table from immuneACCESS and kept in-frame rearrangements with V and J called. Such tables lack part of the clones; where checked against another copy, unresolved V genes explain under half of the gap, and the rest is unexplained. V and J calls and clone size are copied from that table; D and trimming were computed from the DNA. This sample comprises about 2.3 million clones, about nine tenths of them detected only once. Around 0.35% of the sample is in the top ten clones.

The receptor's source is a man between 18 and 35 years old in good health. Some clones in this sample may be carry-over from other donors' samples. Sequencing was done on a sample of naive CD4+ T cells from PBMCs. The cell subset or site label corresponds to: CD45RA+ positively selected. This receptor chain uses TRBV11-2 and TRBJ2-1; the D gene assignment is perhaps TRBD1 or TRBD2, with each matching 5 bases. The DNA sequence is TGTGCCAGCAGCTTAGGACGGGGCGGGCATACCTACAATGAGCAGTTCTTC. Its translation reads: CASSLGRGGHTYNEQFF.